This TCR beta chain originates from a study of T-cell reconstitution after alpha-beta-depleted transplantation in children. Study results and caveats: The authors attributed T-cell counts and diversity one year after transplant mostly to newly produced T cells.

Comment on this clonotype: Its antigen remains unknown.

Unique molecular identifiers were incorporated when the TCRbeta library was constructed. TCRdb re-derived calls from the PCR reads in MiXCR, one entry per CDR3 protein. Here the sample spans fewer than 550,000 distinct CDR3 sequences, roughly an eighth being singletons. This CDR3 has 15 amino acids. V lost 7 bases and J lost 0; bases outside the gene matches: 6. Germline CDR1 is MDHEN and CDR2 is SYDVKM. This chain connects TRBV28 to TRBJ2-5, with 9 bases matching TRBD2. The TCR comes from a female patient aged 2-9 years who had a stem cell transplant for aplastic anemia, so the T cells may come from the graft donor. The sequences come from PBMCs, mostly from graft donor cells, collected 180 days after TCRalphabeta/CD19-depleted stem cell transplant. The CDR3 DNA is TGTGCCAGCATAGGGGCTAGCGGGAACCAAGAGACCCAGTACTTC. Translated: CASIGASGNQETQYF.